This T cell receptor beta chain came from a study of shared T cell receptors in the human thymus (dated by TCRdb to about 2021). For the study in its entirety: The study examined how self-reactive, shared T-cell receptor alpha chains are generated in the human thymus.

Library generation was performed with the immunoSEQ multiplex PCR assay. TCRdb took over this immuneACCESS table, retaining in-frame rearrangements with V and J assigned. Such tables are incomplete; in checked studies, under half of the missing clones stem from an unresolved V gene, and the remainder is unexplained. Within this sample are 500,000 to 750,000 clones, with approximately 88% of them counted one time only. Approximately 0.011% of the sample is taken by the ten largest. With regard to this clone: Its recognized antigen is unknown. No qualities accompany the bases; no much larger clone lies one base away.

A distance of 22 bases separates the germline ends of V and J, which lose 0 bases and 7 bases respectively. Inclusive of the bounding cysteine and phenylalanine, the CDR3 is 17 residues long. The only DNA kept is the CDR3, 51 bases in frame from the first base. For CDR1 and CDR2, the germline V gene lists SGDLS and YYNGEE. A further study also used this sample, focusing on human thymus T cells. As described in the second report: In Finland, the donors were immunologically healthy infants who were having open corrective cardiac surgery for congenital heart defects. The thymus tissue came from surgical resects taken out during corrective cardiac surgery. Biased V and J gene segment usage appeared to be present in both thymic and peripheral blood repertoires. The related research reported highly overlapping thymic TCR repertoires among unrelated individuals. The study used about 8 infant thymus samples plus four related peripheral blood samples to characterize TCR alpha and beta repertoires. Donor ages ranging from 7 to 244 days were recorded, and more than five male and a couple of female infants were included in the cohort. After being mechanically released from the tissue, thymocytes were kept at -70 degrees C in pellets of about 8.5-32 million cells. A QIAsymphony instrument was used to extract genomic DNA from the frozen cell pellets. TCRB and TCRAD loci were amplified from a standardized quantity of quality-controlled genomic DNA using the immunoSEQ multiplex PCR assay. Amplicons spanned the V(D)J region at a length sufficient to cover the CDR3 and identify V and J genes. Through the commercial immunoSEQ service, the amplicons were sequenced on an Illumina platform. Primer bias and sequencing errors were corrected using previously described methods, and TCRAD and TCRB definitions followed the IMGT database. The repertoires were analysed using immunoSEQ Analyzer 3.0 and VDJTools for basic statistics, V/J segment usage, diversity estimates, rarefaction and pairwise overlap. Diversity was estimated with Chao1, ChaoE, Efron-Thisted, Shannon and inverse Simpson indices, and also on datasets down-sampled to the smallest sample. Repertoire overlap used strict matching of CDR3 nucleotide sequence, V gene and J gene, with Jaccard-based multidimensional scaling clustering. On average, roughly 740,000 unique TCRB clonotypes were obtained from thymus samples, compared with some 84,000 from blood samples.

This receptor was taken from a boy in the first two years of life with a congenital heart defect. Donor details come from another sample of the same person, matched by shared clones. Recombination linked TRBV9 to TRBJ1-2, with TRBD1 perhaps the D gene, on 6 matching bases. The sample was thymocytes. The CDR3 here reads CASSVVGAEGVYLGYTF. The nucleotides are TGTGCCAGCAGCGTAGTTGGGGCTGAGGGGGTATATCTTGGCTACACCTTC.